Below, 20 T cell receptor beta chains from the same sample are listed, as sequenced in a study of Graves' ophthalmopathy and Graves' hyperthyroidism. Amplification of the TCR beta CDR3 regions used RNA transcripts (as template). Following a first-round RT-PCR that used HTBI primers, a second-round multiplex PCR was carried out. TCRdb recomputed calls from the multiplex PCR reads with MiXCR, one row per CDR3 protein. The table lists about 39,000 distinct CDR3 sequences, roughly 49% of them singletons, with approximately 27% in the top ten. Material for sequencing was peripheral blood. Receptors were obtained from an adult woman with stable Graves' hyperthyroidism.

This clonotype was detected ten times or more. The CDR3 reads CASSTVGGYQPQHF. CDR3 DNA: TGTGCCAGTAGCACAGTGGGGGGCTATCAGCCCCAGCATTTT. This chain connects TRBV19 to TRBJ1-5, with D perhaps TRBD1 (6 bases). Germline V gene data show CDR1 as LNHDA and CDR2 as SQIVND (reference sequence). The CDR3 covers 14 residues. The V end was cut by 6 bases, the J end by 5 bases, with 14 bases between.

The rearrangement uses TRBV2 and TRBJ2-5; perhaps TRBD2 as D (5 bases). This CDR3 is 16 amino acids long. Trimming cost V 4 bases and J 2 bases, with 17 bases left between them. Germline CDR1 and CDR2: SNHLY and FYNNEI. The CDR3: CASSVSRSGNQETQYF. CDR3 bases: TGTGCCAGCAGTGTGAGTCGGAGCGGCAATCAAGAGACCCAGTACTTC.

The chain recombines TRBV11-2 with TRBJ1-2; 8 bases match TRBD1. Germline trimming cut 4 bases from V and 7 bases from J; bases unmatched to any gene: 5. Germline values: CDR1 SGHAT, CDR2 FQNNGV. The CDR3 consists of 13 residues. CDR3 DNA sequence: TGTGCCAGCAGCTCGTGGACAGGGTCTGGCTACACCTTC. Encoded protein: CASSSWTGSGYTF.

This clonotype was recorded a few times. The V gene is TRBV29-1, the J gene TRBJ1-1, with unresolved D. In germline, CDR1 is SQVTM, CDR2 ANQGSEA. There are 13 residues in the CDR3. The V end lost 4 bases, the J end lost 3 bases, and 12 bases lay between the germline ends. In DNA form, the CDR3 reads TGCAGCGTTGCCCCGGGGAGACACACTGAAGCTTTCTTT. Encoded protein: CSVAPGRHTEAFF.

V usage is TRBV7-6 and J usage is TRBJ1-6, with D perhaps TRBD1 (5 bases). CDR1 and CDR2 from the germline V gene are SGHVS and FNYEAQ. Trimming shortened V by 5 bases and J by 8 bases, and 19 bases separated the two germline ends. The CDR3 is 16 residues long. The CDR3 is CASSRGGGVFDSPLHF. CDR3 nucleotide sequence: TGTGCCAGCAGCCGAGGTGGAGGGGTTTTTGATTCACCCCTCCACTTT.

This clonotype is labeled large. The gene calls are TRBV29-1 and TRBJ2-5, with D maybe TRBD1 (5 bases). Trimming removed 3 bases at V and 5 bases at J, with 10 bases between. The germline V gene has CDR1 SQVTM and CDR2 ANQGSEA. There are 12 residues in the CDR3. This CDR3 reads CSVDKGWETQYF. The CDR3 DNA is TGCAGCGTTGATAAGGGGTGGGAGACCCAGTACTTC. The whole variable domain, filled in from reference TRBV29-1 and TRBJ2-5, reads SAVISQKPSRDICQRGTSLTIQCQVDSQVTMMFWYRQQPGQSLTLIATANQGSEATYESGFVIDKFPISRPNLTFSTLTVSNMSPEDSSIYLCSVDKGWETQYFGPGTRLLVL.

Turning to this clonotype: The conserved closing phenylalanine or tryptophan is absent in this CDR3, likely reflecting a read error. The DNA is omitted, as the CDR3 cannot be located on it reliably, and the CDR3 follows TCRdb's listing. The chain recombines TRBV7-9 with TRBJ2-5; the D call of TRBD1 is as the table states it, not checked on the DNA. Germline CDR1 SEHNR, CDR2 FQNEAQ (reference sequence). Termini included, the CDR3 measures 15 amino acids. CDR3 residues: CASSLDRGYGYTFGS.

The V gene is TRBV5-1, the J gene TRBJ1-1, with D perhaps matching TRBD1 (5 bases). Trimming pared 4 bases from V and 1 base from J, leaving 8 bases between. Germline CDR1 reads SGHRS; CDR2 reads YFSETQ. The CDR3 spans 13 residues. CDR3 sequence: CASSVGQNTEAFF. CDR3 in DNA: TGCGCCAGCAGCGTTGGACAGAACACTGAAGCTTTCTTT.

V and J are TRBV12-3 or TRBV12-4 and TRBJ2-5; TRBD2 might be the D (6 bases). The CDR3 length is 15 residues. Deletions cut 6 bases from V and 5 bases from J, with 19 bases between. CDR3 protein: CASRSLGSARETQYF. The CDR3 region has the DNA TGTGCCAGCAGGTCGCTCGGGAGTGCTAGGGAGACCCAGTACTTC.

This chain links TRBV7-9 with TRBJ2-7; no reliable D call. The germline V gene encodes CDR1 SEHNR and CDR2 FQNEAQ (reference sequence). CDR3 length: 14 amino acids. Trimming stripped 3 bases from V and 2 bases from J, with 11 bases between. The CDR3 reads CASSFSTQTYEQYF. The CDR3 nucleotides are TGTGCCAGCAGCTTCTCAACTCAGACCTACGAGCAGTACTTC.

The chain carries TRBV20-1 and TRBJ2-7; TRBD2 agrees at 13 bases. CDR1 and CDR2 from the germline V gene are DFQATT and SNEGSKA (reference sequence). This CDR3 is 19 amino acids long. V lost 0 bases to trimming and J lost 1 base; unmatched junction nucleotides: 12. CDR3 DNA: TGCAGTGCTAGAGATATTACCGGACTAGCGGGAGCAATATCCTACGAGCAGTACTTC. It yields the protein CSARDITGLAGAISYEQYF.

The chain links TRBV7-8 to TRBJ2-7, with 9 bases matching TRBD1. The CDR3 length is 16 residues. Trimming removed 2 bases from V and 3 bases from J; junction bases left unmatched: 8. Germline CDR1 is SGHVS and CDR2 is FQNEAQ. This chain's CDR3 is CASSLRHQGQGYEQYF. CDR3 DNA sequence: TGTGCCAGCAGCTTACGGCACCAGGGACAGGGCTACGAGCAGTACTTC.

This clonotype is termed medium-sized. This chain uses TRBV20-1 with TRBJ2-5; perhaps TRBD2 as D (6 bases). CDR3 length: 12 residues. V lost 4 bases to trimming and J lost 5 bases, with 11 bases between them. CDR1 and CDR2 (germline): DFQATT, SNEGSKA (reference sequence). The CDR3 protein is CSAMRDWETQYF. For the CDR3, the DNA is TGCAGTGCTATGAGGGACTGGGAGACCCAGTACTTC.

V gene TRBV20-1 combines with J gene TRBJ2-5; D perhaps matches TRBD2 (6 bases). V gave up 3 bases and J gave up 1 base, with 6 bases separating them. The CDR3 covers 12 residues. CDR1 DFQATT and CDR2 SNEGSKA come from the germline V gene (reference sequence). CDR3 amino acids: CSASGGQETQYF. CDR3 DNA sequence: TGCAGTGCTAGCGGGGGCCAAGAGACCCAGTACTTC.

The gene calls are TRBV13 and TRBJ2-4; D possibly matches TRBD1 or TRBD2 (5 bases each). There are 13 residues in the CDR3. In germline, CDR1 is PRHDT, CDR2 FYEKMQ (reference sequence). V lost 6 bases to trimming and J lost 0 bases, with 6 bases between them. CDR3 in amino acids: CASRGVAKNIQYF. The CDR3 DNA sequence: TGTGCCAGCAGGGGGGTAGCCAAAAACATTCAGTACTTC.

The chain couples TRBV7-3 to TRBJ2-7, with 8 bases lining up with TRBD1. The J segment lost 5 bases and the V segment lost 5 bases, leaving 8 bases of the junction unmatched. The CDR3 has 14 amino acids. Germline values: CDR1 SGHTA, CDR2 FQGTGA. The CDR3 sequence: CASSLLDRVHEQYF. CDR3 DNA sequence: TGTGCCAGCAGCCTACTGGACAGGGTCCACGAGCAGTACTTC.

With regard to this clonotype: The junction and the germline gene differ at one end; a read error may be behind it. The chain links TRBV7-3 to TRBJ1-6; D may be TRBD1 (6 bases). Germline values: CDR1 SGHTA, CDR2 FQGTGA. The CDR3 extends over 16 amino acids. The CDR3 loop is CASSQDRDTDNSPLHF. For the CDR3, the DNA is TGCGCCAGCAGCCAAGACCGGGACACCGATAATTCACCCCTCCACTTT.

About this clonotype: No conserved phenylalanine or tryptophan is present at the end of the CDR3, so a read error is the likely explanation. It is unclear where the CDR3 begins or ends on the DNA, so no DNA is shown, and the CDR3 is as TCRdb lists it. The genes are TRBV20-1 and TRBJ1-2; the table calls TRBD1, which could not be checked here. A total of 17 residues make up the CDR3, ends included. CDR1 and CDR2 from the germline V gene are DFQATT and SNEGSKA (reference sequence). The CDR3 reads CSARGRDDRALTMATQS.

This chain connects TRBV7-8 to TRBJ2-2; D may be TRBD2 (6 bases). CDR3 length: 17 residues. Per the germline V gene, CDR1 is SGHVS and CDR2 is FQNEAQ. The germline V and J ends were trimmed by 5 bases and 4 bases, with 20 bases remaining between them. The DNA of the CDR3 is TGTGCCAGCAGCAGCCTGCTAGGGGCTAGCGCCACCGGGGAGCTGTTTTTT. It specifies CASSSLLGASATGELFF.

This clonotype has at least ten counts. V is TRBV5-6 and J is TRBJ2-6; possibly TRBD2 for D (7 bases). Germline V gene lookup returns CDR1 SGHDT and CDR2 YYEEEE. The V and J ends lost 0 bases and 0 bases respectively, with 19 bases between them. The CDR3 has 20 amino acids. The CDR3 sequence is CASSLGGGRGPLSGANVLTF. CDR3 sequence (DNA): TGTGCCAGCAGCTTGGGGGGGGGCAGGGGCCCCCTCTCTGGGGCCAACGTCCTGACTTTC.